This T cell receptor beta chain derives from a study of identical twins. Concerning this clonotype: What it recognizes is unknown.

This CDR3 is built from 15 residues. From germline, CDR1 is SGHRS and CDR2 YFSETQ. V was trimmed by 1 base and J by 8 bases, leaving 16 bases between them. Template switching created a universal primer site, and the cDNA included unique molecular identifiers. MiXCR, applied by TCRdb to the 5' RACE reads, yields one record per CDR3 protein. The data contain 250,000 or so distinct CDR3 sequences, roughly 13% of them seen just once; the ten biggest clones take up 4% to 5%. Overall study results and limits: Conclusions rested on cross-sectional statistics rather than following the same donors.

The sample was also reused in another study, on yellow fever vaccine responses in identical twins. That work adds: Convergence reportedly seemed to mark part of the twins' vaccine T cell response, with personalization marking the rest.

The J gene is TRBJ2-1, the V gene TRBV5-1; D is perhaps TRBD1 (6 bases). The source of this sequence is a woman between 18 and 30 years old in good health. Sequenced input: memory (CD45RO+) T cells sorted from blood. The CDR3 nucleotides are TGCGCCAGCAGCTTGATTGGCAGGGGCGCGGATGAGCAGTTCTTC. The encoded protein is CASSLIGRGADEQFF. Looking up the rest from reference TRBV5-1 and TRBJ2-1 gives the full variable domain: KAGVTQTPRYLIKTRGQQVTLSCSPISGHRSVSWYQQTPGQGLQFLFEYFSETQRNKGNFPGRFSGRQFSNSRSEMNVSTLELGDSALYLCASSLIGRGADEQFFGPGTRLTVL.